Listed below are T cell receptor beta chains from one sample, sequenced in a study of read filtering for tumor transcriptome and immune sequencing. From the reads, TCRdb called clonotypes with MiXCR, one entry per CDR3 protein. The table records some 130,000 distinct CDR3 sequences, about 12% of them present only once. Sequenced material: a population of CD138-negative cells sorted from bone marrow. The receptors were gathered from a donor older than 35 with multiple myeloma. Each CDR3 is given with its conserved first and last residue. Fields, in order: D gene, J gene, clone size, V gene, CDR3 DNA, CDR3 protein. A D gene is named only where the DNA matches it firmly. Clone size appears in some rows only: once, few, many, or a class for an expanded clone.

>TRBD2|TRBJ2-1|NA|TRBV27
TGTGCCAGCAGTTCCCCTAGCGGGAGGAACAATGAGCAGTTCTTC
CASSSPSGRNNEQFF
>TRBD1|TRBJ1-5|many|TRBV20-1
TGCAGTGCTCCCTATGGGGTCAGGGGGGTCAATCAGCCCCAGCATTTT
CSAPYGVRGVNQPQHF
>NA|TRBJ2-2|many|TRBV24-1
TGTGCCACCAGCATAGCCTTACCCAGGGGAGGAACCGGGGAGCTGTTTTTT
CATSIALPRGGTGELFF
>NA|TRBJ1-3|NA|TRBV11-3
TGTGCCAGCAGTCAAGAAGGACTTACCTCTGGAAACACCATATATTTT
CASSQEGLTSGNTIYF
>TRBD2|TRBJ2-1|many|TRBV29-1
TGCAGCGCTACCCGGACTAGCGGGAGGGCCATTACCTACAATGAGCAGTTCTTC
CSATRTSGRAITYNEQFF
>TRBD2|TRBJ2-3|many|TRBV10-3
TGTGCCATCAGTGAGTCTAGCGGGACTTCGGTTACGCAGTATTTT
CAISESSGTSVTQYF
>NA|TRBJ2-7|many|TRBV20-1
TGCAGTGCTTTAAAGGGCCCGCCGCCGGGGCAGTACTTC
CSALKGPPPGQYF
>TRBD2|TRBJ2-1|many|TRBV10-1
TGCGCCAGCAGTGAGCTAGCGGCTGGGGGGAATGAGCAGTTCTTC
CASSELAAGGNEQFF
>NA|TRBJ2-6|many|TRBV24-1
TGTGCCACCAGTGATGTCAACTCTGGGGCCAACGTCCTGACTTTC
CATSDVNSGANVLTF
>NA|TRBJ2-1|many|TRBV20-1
TGCAGTGCTAGAACAGGGTCCTACAATGAGCAGTTTTTC
CSARTGSYNEQFF
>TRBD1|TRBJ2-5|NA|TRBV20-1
TGCAGTGTCAGGGGGTCCCAAGAGACCCAGTACTTC
CSVRGSQETQYF
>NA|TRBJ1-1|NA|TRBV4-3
TGCGCCAGCAGCCAAGATTTCGGGCTTAACACTGAAGCTTTCTTT
CASSQDFGLNTEAFF
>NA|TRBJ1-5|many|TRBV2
TGTGCCAGCAGTGAAGAAGGGAACAATCAGCCCCAGCATTTT
CASSEEGNNQPQHF
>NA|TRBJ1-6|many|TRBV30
TGTGCCCGCCAGGAGGACCGTAGCTCCTATAATTCACCCCTCCACTTT
CARQEDRSSYNSPLHF
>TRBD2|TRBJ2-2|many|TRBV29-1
TGCAGCGTCGAAACTAGCGTCTCCGGGGAGCTGTTTTTT
CSVETSVSGELFF
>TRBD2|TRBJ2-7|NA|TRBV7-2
TGTGCCAGCAGTGGCGGGAGTAAACAAGAGCAGTACTTC
CASSGGSKQEQYF
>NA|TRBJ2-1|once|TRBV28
TGTGCCGGCGGCCTCCATGGGGGGATGGAGCAGTTCTTC
CAGGLHGGMEQFF
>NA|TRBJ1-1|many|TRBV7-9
TGTGCCAGCAGCTTGGAAGGGCTGAACACTGAAGCTTTCTTT
CASSLEGLNTEAFF
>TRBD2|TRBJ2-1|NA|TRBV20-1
TGCAGTGCTAGAGGGGGTAGCGGGTACTACAATGAGCAGTTCTTC
CSARGGSGYYNEQFF
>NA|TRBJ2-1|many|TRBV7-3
TGTGCCAGCAGCTTAACACGACAGTCCAGTGAGCAGTTCTTC
CASSLTRQSSEQFF
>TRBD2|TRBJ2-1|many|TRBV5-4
TGTGCCAGCAGCTTGGCTTCCTTAGCGGGAGGTAGCTACAATGAGCAGTTCTTC
CASSLASLAGGSYNEQFF
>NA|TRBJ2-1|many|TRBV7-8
TGTGCCAGCAGCGCGAGGGGGTCTGGGGGTGAGCAGTTCTTC
CASSARGSGGEQFF
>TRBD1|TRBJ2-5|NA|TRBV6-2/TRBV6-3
TGTGCCAACAGTTACGGTCCGACAGGGGGAAGAGAGACCCAGTACTTT
CANSYGPTGGRETQYF
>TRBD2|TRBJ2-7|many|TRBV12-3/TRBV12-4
TGTGCCAGCAGTGCGACTAGCGGGAGGTACGAGCAGTACTTC
CASSATSGRYEQYF
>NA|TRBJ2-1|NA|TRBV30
TGTGCCTTGGAGCCCTACAATGAGCAGTTCTTC
CALEPYNEQFF
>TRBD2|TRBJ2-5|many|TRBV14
TGTGCCAGCAGCTTCACCGGGACTAGCGGGAAAGAGACCCAGTACTTC
CASSFTGTSGKETQYF
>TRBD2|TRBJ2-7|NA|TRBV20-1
TGCAGTGGAATAGCGGGAGGGGCCTACGAGCAGTACTTC
CSGIAGGAYEQYF
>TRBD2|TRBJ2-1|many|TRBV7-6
TGTGCCAGCAGTCCCAAGGCGGGAGTCGTATACAATGAGCAGTTCTTC
CASSPKAGVVYNEQFF
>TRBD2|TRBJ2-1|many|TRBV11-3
TGTGCCAGCAAAAAAGCCCCCAGGCCCGATGCTAGCGGGAGACGGCTCGGTGAGCAGTTCTTC
CASKKAPRPDASGRRLGEQFF
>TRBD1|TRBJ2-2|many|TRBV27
TGTGCCAGCAGAAAAGGACAGGTTCACGGGGAGCTGTTTTTT
CASRKGQVHGELFF
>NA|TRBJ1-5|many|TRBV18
TGTGCCAGCTCACCATACGGAGAAGATCAGCCCCAGCATTTT
CASSPYGEDQPQHF
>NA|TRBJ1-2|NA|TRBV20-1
TGCAGTGCTAGTGGTAGGGGGGGCGGCTACACCTTC
CSASGRGGGYTF
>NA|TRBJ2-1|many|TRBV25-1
TGTGCCAGCAGTGACGGATCTTGGGGCTCCTACAATGAGCAGTTCTTC
CASSDGSWGSYNEQFF
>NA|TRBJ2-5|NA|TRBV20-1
TGCAGTGCGACCCCTGGGTTTCCGGAGACCCAGTACTTC
CSATPGFPETQYF
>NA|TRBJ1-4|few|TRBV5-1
TGCGCCAGCAGCTTCTTGGGCCTTAATGAAAAACTGTTTTTT
CASSFLGLNEKLFF
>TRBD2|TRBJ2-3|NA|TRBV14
TGTGCCAGCAGCCCCCTCGCGGGAGTGGCATGGACAGATACGCAGTATTTT
CASSPLAGVAWTDTQYF
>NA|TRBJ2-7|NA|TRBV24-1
TGTGCCACCAGTGAAGCGGCCAGACACGAGCAGTACTTC
CATSEAARHEQYF
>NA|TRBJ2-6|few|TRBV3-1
TGTGCCAGCAGCCAAGGCCCCTCTGGGGCCGACGTCCTGACTTTC
CASSQGPSGADVLTF
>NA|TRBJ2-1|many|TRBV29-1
TGCAGCGCCTCGTCTAAAGGCATGGATGAGCAGTTCTTC
CSASSKGMDEQFF
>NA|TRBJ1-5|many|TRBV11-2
TGTGCCAGCAGCTTAGGCAGGGTCGGTCAGCCCCAGCATTTT
CASSLGRVGQPQHF
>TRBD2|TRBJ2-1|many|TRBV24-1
TGTGCCACCAGTGTCTCTCTTGGGGAGCGGGACTACAATGAGCAGTTCTTC
CATSVSLGERDYNEQFF
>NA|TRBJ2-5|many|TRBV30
TGTGCCTGGGCTCGTAGCTGGGAGGCAGGCGAGACCCAGTACTTC
CAWARSWEAGETQYF
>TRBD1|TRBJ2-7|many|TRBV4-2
TGTGCCAGCAGCGCAGGGGGCCTGGCCTACGAGCAGTACTTC
CASSAGGLAYEQYF
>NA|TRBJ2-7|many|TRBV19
TGTGCCAGTAGCACCGGTAACAGGGTGAGCGAGCAGTACTTC
CASSTGNRVSEQYF
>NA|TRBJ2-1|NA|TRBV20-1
TGCAGTGCCAACCCGGGACCACGGGGCAATGAGCAGTTCTTC
CSANPGPRGNEQFF
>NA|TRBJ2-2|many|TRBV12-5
TGTGCTAGTGGTTTGGTACGTGCGAACACCGGGGAGCTGTTTTTT
CASGLVRANTGELFF
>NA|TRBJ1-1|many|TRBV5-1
TGCGCCAGCAGGATCCAGAGAGGGAACACTGAAGCTTTCTTT
CASRIQRGNTEAFF
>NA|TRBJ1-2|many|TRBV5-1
TGCGCCAGCAGCTTCGGCCACACAGGCTACACCTTC
CASSFGHTGYTF
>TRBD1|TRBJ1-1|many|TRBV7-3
TGTGCCAGCAGCTTACAGGGGGCAAGGACTGAAGCTTTCTTT
CASSLQGARTEAFF
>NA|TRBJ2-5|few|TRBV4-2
TGTGCCAGCAGCTCCCAGGGGGGTAGCGGAGGACGGTTGGAGACCCAGTACTTC
CASSSQGGSGGRLETQYF
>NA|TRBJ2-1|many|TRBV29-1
TGCAGCGTTGCCGTCCCGGGACTTTTAAGCTCCTACAATGAGCAGTTCTTC
CSVAVPGLLSSYNEQFF
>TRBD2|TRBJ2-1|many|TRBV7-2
TGTGCCAGCAGCGCAACTAGCGGGAGGGCCAGTTACAATGAGCAGTTCTTC
CASSATSGRASYNEQFF
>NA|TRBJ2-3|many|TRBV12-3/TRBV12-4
TGTGCCAGCAGTTTACCTGCCCAGGGGAAAACCACAGATACGCAGTATTTT
CASSLPAQGKTTDTQYF
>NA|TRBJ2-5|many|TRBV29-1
TGCAGCGTTGAACCCTTACAAGAGACCCAGTACTTC
CSVEPLQETQYF